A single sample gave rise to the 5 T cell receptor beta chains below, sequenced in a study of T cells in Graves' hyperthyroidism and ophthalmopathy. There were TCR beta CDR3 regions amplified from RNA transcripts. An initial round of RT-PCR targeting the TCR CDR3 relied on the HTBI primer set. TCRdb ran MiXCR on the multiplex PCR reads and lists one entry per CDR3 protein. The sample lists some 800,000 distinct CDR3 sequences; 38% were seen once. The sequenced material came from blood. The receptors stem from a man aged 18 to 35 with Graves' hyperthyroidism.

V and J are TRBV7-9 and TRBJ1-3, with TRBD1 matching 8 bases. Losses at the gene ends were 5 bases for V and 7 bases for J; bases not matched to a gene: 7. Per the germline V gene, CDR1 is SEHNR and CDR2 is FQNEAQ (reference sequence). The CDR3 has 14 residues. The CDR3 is CASSPPDRANTIYF. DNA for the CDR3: TGTGCCAGCAGCCCCCCGGACAGGGCCAACACCATATATTTT.

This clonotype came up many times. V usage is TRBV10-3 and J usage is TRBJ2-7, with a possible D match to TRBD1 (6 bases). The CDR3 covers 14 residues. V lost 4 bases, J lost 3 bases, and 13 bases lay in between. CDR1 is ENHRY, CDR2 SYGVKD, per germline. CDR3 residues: CAISAVQGFYEQYF. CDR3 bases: TGTGCCATCAGTGCCGTACAGGGCTTCTACGAGCAGTACTTC.

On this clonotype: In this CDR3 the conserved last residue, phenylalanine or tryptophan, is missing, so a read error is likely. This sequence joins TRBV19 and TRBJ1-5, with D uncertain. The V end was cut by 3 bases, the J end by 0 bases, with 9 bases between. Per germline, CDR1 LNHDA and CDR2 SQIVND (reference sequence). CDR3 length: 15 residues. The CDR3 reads CASSIWLYSNQPQHV. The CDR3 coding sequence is TGTGCCAGTAGTATTTGGCTTTATAGCAATCAGCCCCAGCATGTT.

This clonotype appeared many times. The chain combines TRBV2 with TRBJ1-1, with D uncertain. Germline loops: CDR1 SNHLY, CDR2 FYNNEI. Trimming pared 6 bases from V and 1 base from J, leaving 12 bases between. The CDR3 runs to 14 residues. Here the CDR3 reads CASSANAGNTEAFF. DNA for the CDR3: TGTGCCAGCAGCGCCAACGCCGGGAACACTGAAGCTTTCTTT.

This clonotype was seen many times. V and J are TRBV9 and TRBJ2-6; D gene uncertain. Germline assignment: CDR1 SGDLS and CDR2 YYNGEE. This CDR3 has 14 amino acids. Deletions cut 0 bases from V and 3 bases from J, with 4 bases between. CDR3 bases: TGTGCCAGCAGCGTAGGATATGGGGCCAACGTCCTGACTTTC. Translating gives CASSVGYGANVLTF.